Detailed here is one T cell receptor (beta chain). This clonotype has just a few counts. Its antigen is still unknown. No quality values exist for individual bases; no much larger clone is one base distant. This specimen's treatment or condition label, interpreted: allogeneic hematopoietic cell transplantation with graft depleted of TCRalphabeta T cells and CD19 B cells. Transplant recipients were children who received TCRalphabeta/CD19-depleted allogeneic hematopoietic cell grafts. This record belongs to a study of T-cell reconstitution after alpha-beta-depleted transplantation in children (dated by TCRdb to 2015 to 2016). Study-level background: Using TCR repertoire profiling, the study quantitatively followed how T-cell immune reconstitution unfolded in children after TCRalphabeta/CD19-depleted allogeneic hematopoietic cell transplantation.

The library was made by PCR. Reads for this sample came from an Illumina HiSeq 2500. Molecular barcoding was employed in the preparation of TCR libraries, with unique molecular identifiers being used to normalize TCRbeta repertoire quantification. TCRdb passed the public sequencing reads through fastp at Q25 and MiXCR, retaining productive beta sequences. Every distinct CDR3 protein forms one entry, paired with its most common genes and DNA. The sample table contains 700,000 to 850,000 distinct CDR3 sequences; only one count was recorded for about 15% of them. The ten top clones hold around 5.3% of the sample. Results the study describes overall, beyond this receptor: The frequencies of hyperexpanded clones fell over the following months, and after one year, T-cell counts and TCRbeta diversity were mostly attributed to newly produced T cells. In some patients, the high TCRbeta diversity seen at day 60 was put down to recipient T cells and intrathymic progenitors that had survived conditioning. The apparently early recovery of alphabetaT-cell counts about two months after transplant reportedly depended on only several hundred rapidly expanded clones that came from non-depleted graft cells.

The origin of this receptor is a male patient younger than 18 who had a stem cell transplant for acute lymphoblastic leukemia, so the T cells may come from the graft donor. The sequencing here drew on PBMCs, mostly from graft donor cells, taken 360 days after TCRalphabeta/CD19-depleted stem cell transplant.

The DNA is as follows: TGTGCCAGCAGCCCCCACAAGCGGGCGAGCTCCTACAATGAGCAGTTCTTC. Translated, this gives CASSPHKRASSYNEQFF. The V and J genes are TRBV7-6 and TRBJ2-1, with a weak D call of TRBD2 (6 bases match). As encoded in the germline V gene, CDR1 is SGHVS while CDR2 is FNYEAQ. V is pared back by 5 bases and J by 0 bases, with 17 bases lying between the germline termini. From its cysteine to its phenylalanine, the CDR3 spans 17 amino acids. The kept DNA is CDR3 alone, 51 bases in frame from the first base.